The 6 T cell receptor beta chains below all came from one sample that was sequenced in a study of T cells after yellow fever vaccination (dated by TCRdb to the late 2010s). The treatment or condition label for this specimen denotes: live attenuated yellow fever vaccine strain. The library was produced with 5' RACE. The sequencer was an Illumina HiSeq 2500. TCRdb reprocessed the public reads (quality trimming at Q25 with fastp, clone calling with MiXCR) and kept in-frame beta chains. Rows with a matching CDR3 protein are joined into one entry that keeps the most common DNA and genes. In all, the sample holds 300,000 to 400,000 distinct CDR3 sequences, and 6.2% of those were seen once. The ten largest clones capture 15% of the sample. The starting material was PBMCs, obtained 5 days after the yellow fever booster vaccination. The source is a man aged 25 to 40 who received the YFV17D yellow fever vaccine.

Only a few counts were recorded for this clonotype. The chain joins TRBV5-4 to TRBJ2-5; D unresolved. The CDR3 extends over 16 amino acids. CDR1 SGHNT and CDR2 YYREEE come from the germline V gene (reference sequence). Trimming removed 4 bases at V and 1 base at J, with 17 bases between. CDR3 coding DNA: TGTGCCAGCAGCGGGCGGACCTCGGCGTCCCAAGAGACCCAGTACTTC. Amino acid sequence: CASSGRTSASQETQYF.

This clonotype was seen more than once but under ten times. The rearrangement links TRBV5-4 to TRBJ2-5; D not certain. V shed 4 bases and J shed 5 bases, with 12 bases lying between them. The CDR3 spans 13 residues. Germline-derived CDR1 and CDR2 are SGHNT and YYREEE (reference sequence). Here the CDR3 reads CASSQVFQETQYF. CDR3 DNA sequence: TGTGCCAGCAGCCAAGTATTTCAGGAGACCCAGTACTTC.

This chain joins TRBV12-3 or TRBV12-4 and TRBJ2-5; D is possibly TRBD1 (5 bases). This CDR3 region has 13 residues. The V end lost 2 bases, the J end lost 6 bases, and 10 bases lay between the germline ends. The CDR3 protein is CASSLQGRKTQYF. CDR3 DNA sequence: TGTGCCAGCAGTTTACAGGGCAGAAAGACCCAGTACTTC.

This clonotype was detected many times. The chain employs TRBV12-3 or TRBV12-4 and TRBJ1-5; D remains ambiguous. The CDR3 length is 15 residues. V was trimmed by 4 bases and J by 11 bases, leaving 21 bases between them. The CDR3 sequence: CASSSGFGNLSAQHF. CDR3 nucleotide sequence: TGTGCCAGCAGTTCGGGGTTTGGGAATCTTTCAGCCCAGCATTTT.

V usage is TRBV5-1 and J usage is TRBJ2-7; TRBD1 agrees at 7 bases. The germline CDR1 and CDR2 sequences are SGHRS and YFSETQ. Trimming cost V 4 bases and J 3 bases; bases outside gene matches: 7. The CDR3 sequence is 14 residues long. The CDR3 DNA reads TGCGCCAGCAGCCTACGAGCAGGGGGCTACGAGCAGTACTTC. Its translation is CASSLRAGGYEQYF.

This chain uses TRBV5-4 with TRBJ2-1; possible D gene TRBD2, 6 bases. The CDR3 spans 16 residues. Germline CDR1 and CDR2: SGHNT and YYREEE (reference sequence). V was trimmed by 0 bases and J by 6 bases, leaving 16 bases between them. The CDR3 sequence is CASSLDLARTFNEQFF. The CDR3 DNA follows: TGTGCCAGCAGCTTGGATCTAGCGCGGACCTTCAATGAGCAGTTCTTC.